Following are 15 T cell receptor beta chains from one sample sequenced in a study of cytomegalovirus exposure and HLA in healthy donors. Primers: 60 Vbeta forward and 13 Jbeta reverse. Sequencing was performed with immunoSEQ multiplex PCR; in TCRdb, only in-frame clones are kept and a portion is missing. Among approximately 70,000 clones listed, roughly 80% were seen once. What was sequenced was PBMCs. The receptor source for this set is a man aged 55 to 70 in good health and CMV-seropositive.

Concerning this clone: Within the sample, other DNA sequences also encode this same CDR3. The rearrangement links TRBV6-1 to TRBJ2-5; 10 bases are shared with TRBD1. This CDR3 has 15 amino acids. Germline V gene lookup returns CDR1 MNHNS and CDR2 SASEGT. V dropped 6 bases and J dropped 0; count of bases not matched to a gene: 4. This chain's CDR3 is CASRRGQGYQETQYF. In nucleotides, the CDR3 is TGTGCCAGCAGAAGGGGACAGGGGTACCAAGAGACCCAGTACTTC.

V and J are TRBV7-9 and TRBJ2-1, with D perhaps TRBD1 (6 bases). The CDR3 runs to 17 residues. Deletions cut 5 bases from V and 0 bases from J, with 17 bases between. CDR1 and CDR2 from the germline V gene are SEHNR and FQNEAQ (reference sequence). The CDR3 protein is CASSQTGQWASYNEQFF. The CDR3 DNA reads TGTGCCAGCAGCCAAACTGGACAGTGGGCCTCCTACAATGAGCAGTTCTTC.

This chain links TRBV2 with TRBJ2-7; possible D gene TRBD2, 5 bases. The CDR3 totals 13 residues. The germline V and J ends were trimmed by 3 bases and 3 bases, with 9 bases remaining between them. Germline V gene sequence: CDR1 SNHLY, CDR2 FYNNEI. The CDR3 sequence: CASSEGDVYEQYF. CDR3 bases: TGTGCCAGCAGTGAGGGAGATGTCTACGAGCAGTACTTC. Full variable domain (outside the CDR3, taken from reference TRBV2 and TRBJ2-7): EPEVTQTPSHQVTQMGQEVILRCVPISNHLYFYWYRQILGQKVEFLVSFYNNEISEKSEIFDDQFSVERPDGSNFTLKIRSTKLEDSAMYFCASSEGDVYEQYFGPGTRLTVT.

Of note for this clone: An end of the junction differs from the germline gene, which may be a read error. The V gene is TRBV6-1, the J gene TRBJ1-1, with 8 nucleotides matching TRBD1. This CDR3 is 15 amino acids long. The germline gives CDR1 MNHNS, CDR2 SASEGT. The CDR3 protein is CASREGQGMNTEAFF. The CDR3 DNA follows: TGTGCCAGCAGAGAAGGACAGGGAATGAACACTGAAGCTTTCTTT.

The rearrangement uses TRBV6-5 and TRBJ1-2, with D tentatively TRBD1 (6 bases). The germline gives CDR1 MNHEY, CDR2 SVGAGI. The CDR3 is 15 residues long. V shed 4 bases and J shed 4 bases, with 16 bases lying between them. CDR3 protein: CASSSGQTTPYGYTF. In DNA form, the CDR3 reads TGTGCCAGCAGTTCAGGACAGACGACTCCCTATGGCTACACCTTC.

The V gene is TRBV7-8, the J gene TRBJ2-1, with 8 nucleotides matching TRBD2. Germline loops: CDR1 SGHVS, CDR2 FQNEAQ. The CDR3 has 16 amino acids. J lost 0 bases, V lost 3 bases, and 4 bases had no gene match. In DNA, the CDR3 is TGTGCCAGCAGCTTTAGGGCGGGGGGCTCCTACAATGAGCAGTTCTTC. This sequence encodes CASSFRAGGSYNEQFF. The full variable domain, with the rest looked up from reference TRBV7-8 and TRBJ2-1, is GAGVSQSPRYKVAKRGQDVALRCDPISGHVSLFWYQQALGQGPEFLTYFQNEAQLDKSGLPSDRFFAERPEGSVSTLKIQRTQQEDSAVYLCASSFRAGGSYNEQFFGPGTRLTVL.

The genes are TRBV27 and TRBJ2-3, with TRBD2 matching 11 bases. Germline CDR1 reads MNHEY; CDR2 reads SMNVEV (reference sequence). J was trimmed by 2 bases and V by 7 bases; bases with no gene match: 5. This CDR3 is built from 15 residues. The CDR3 sequence is CASTTSGEPTDTQYF. The CDR3 region has the DNA TGTGCCAGCACGACTAGCGGGGAGCCCACAGATACGCAGTATTTT.

The genes are TRBV7-8 and TRBJ2-7, with TRBD2 as a possible D gene (5 bases). Between the trimmed V and J ends, which lost 5 bases and 4 bases, there was a span of 15 bases. The germline V gene encodes CDR1 SGHVS and CDR2 FQNEAQ. The length of the CDR3 is 14 residues. The CDR3 DNA sequence: TGTGCCAGCAGCCCGGGCCGGACGGGATACGAGCAGTACTTC. As protein: CASSPGRTGYEQYF.

The gene calls are TRBV9 and TRBJ2-7, with TRBD1 matching over 8 bases. The CDR3 totals 15 residues. CDR1 is SGDLS, CDR2 YYNGEE, per germline. Losses at the gene ends were 1 base for V and 0 bases for J; bases not matched to a gene: 3. The CDR3 protein is CASSVSTGGSYEQYF. CDR3 nucleotide sequence: TGTGCCAGCAGCGTATCCACAGGGGGCTCCTACGAGCAGTACTTC.

The chain is built from TRBV7-9 and TRBJ2-7; TRBD2 agrees at 7 bases. Germline values: CDR1 SEHNR, CDR2 FQNEAQ (reference sequence). The CDR3 contains 16 residues. After removal of 4 bases from V and 7 bases from J, the junction contained 16 bases not matched to a gene. CDR3 protein: CASSSTTAGRYLEQYF. The CDR3 DNA follows: TGTGCCAGCAGCTCAACGACAGCGGGGAGGTACTTGGAGCAGTACTTC.

J is TRBJ2-1 and V is TRBV7-8; D perhaps matches TRBD1 (6 bases). The CDR3 length is 13 residues. With 5 bases removed from V and 7 bases from J, the gap between germline ends came to 12 bases. Germline CDR1 is SGHVS and CDR2 is FQNEAQ. For the CDR3, the DNA is TGTGCCAGCAGCGCGCAGGGGTGGAATGAGCAGTTCTTC. Amino acid sequence: CASSAQGWNEQFF. The whole variable domain, remainder taken from reference TRBV7-8 and TRBJ2-1, is GAGVSQSPRYKVAKRGQDVALRCDPISGHVSLFWYQQALGQGPEFLTYFQNEAQLDKSGLPSDRFFAERPEGSVSTLKIQRTQQEDSAVYLCASSAQGWNEQFFGPGTRLTVL.

This clone was seen a few times. V is TRBV11-3 and J is TRBJ2-3; 10 bases are shared with TRBD2. Germline values: CDR1 SGHNT, CDR2 YENEEA. Trimming took 2 bases from V and 6 from J; bases not matched to a gene: 5. The CDR3 has 15 amino acids. The CDR3 sequence is CASSLTLAGYDTQYF. The CDR3 DNA reads TGTGCCAGCAGCTTAACACTAGCGGGATATGATACGCAGTATTTT.

The chain is built from TRBV28 and TRBJ2-1; 7 bases are shared with TRBD1. V dropped 4 bases and J dropped 0; count of bases not matched to a gene: 9. Germline V CDR1 and CDR2: MDHEN, SYDVKM. The CDR3 contains 17 residues. CDR3 sequence reads: CASSYPGGDSSYNEQFF. Here the CDR3 DNA reads TGTGCCAGCAGTTATCCCGGTGGGGACAGCTCCTACAATGAGCAGTTCTTC.

The CDR3: CASSHGQGDSPLHF. DNA for the CDR3: TGCGCCAGCAGCCACGGACAGGGAGATTCACCCCTCCACTTT. The chain uses TRBV4-1 and TRBJ1-6, with 8 bases that match TRBD1. This CDR3 comprises 14 residues. Unmatched junction bases numbered 3, after V lost 3 bases and J lost 8 bases. Germline values: CDR1 MGHRA, CDR2 YSYEKL.

CDR3 sequence (DNA): TGTGCCAGTAGTCCGACAGGGGGCCTCTCCTACGAGCAGTACTTC. Translated, it gives CASSPTGGLSYEQYF. The rearrangement uses TRBV19 and TRBJ2-7; 10 nucleotides match TRBD1. The germline V gene has CDR1 LNHDA and CDR2 SQIVND (reference sequence). V shed 5 bases, J shed 0 bases, and the junction held 4 bases outside the gene matches. This CDR3 is built from 15 residues.